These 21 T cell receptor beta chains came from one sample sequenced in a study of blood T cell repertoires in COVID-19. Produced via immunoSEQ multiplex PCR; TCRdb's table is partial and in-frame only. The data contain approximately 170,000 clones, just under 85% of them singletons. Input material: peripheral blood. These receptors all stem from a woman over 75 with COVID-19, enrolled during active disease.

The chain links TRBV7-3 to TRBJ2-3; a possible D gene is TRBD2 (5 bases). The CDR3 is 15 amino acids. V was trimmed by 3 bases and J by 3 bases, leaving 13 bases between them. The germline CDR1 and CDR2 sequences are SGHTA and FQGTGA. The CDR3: CASSFRTPSTDTQYF. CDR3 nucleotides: TGTGCCAGCAGCTTCCGGACTCCGTCAACAGATACGCAGTATTTT.

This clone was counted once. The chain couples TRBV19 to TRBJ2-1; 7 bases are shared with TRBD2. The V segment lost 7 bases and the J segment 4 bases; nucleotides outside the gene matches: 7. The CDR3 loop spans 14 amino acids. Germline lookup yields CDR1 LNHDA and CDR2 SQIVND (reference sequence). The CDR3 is CASKVLAAYNEQFF. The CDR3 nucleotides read TGTGCCAGTAAGGTCCTAGCGGCATACAATGAGCAGTTCTTC. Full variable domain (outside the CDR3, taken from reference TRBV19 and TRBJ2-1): DGGITQSPKYLFRKEGQNVTLSCEQNLNHDAMYWYRQDPGQGLRLIYYSQIVNDFQKGDIAEGYSVSREKKESFPLTVTSAQKNPTAFYLCASKVLAAYNEQFFGPGTRLTVL.

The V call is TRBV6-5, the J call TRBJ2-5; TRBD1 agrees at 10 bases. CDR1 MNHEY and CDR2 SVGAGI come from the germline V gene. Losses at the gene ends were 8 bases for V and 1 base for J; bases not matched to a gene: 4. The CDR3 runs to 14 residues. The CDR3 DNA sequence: TGTGCCAGCTCGACAGGGGGCTTCCAAGAGACCCAGTACTTC. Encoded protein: CASSTGGFQETQYF.

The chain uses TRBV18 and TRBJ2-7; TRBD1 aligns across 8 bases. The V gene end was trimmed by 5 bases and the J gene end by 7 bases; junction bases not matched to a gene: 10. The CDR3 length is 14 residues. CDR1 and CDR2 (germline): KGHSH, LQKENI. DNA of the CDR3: TGTGCCAGCTCATCGACAGGGGTTTATGGTGAGCAGTACTTC. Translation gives CASSSTGVYGEQYF. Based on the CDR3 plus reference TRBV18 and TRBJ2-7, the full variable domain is NAGVMQNPRHLVRRRGQEARLRCSPMKGHSHVYWYRQLPEEGLKFMVYLQKENIIDESGMPKERFSAEFPKEGPSILRIQQVVRGDSAAYFCASSSTGVYGEQYFGPGTRLTVT.

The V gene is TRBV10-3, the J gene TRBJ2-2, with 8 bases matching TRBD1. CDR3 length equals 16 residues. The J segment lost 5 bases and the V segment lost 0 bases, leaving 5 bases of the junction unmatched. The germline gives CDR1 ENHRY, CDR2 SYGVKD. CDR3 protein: CAISESPGGWTGELFF. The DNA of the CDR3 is TGTGCCATCAGTGAGTCGCCAGGGGGCTGGACCGGGGAGCTGTTTTTT.

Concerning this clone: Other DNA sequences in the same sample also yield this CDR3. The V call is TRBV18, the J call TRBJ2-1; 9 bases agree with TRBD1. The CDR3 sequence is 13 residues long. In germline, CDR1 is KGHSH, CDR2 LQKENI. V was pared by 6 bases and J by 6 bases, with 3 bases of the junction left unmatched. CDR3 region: CASSPGQGNEQFF. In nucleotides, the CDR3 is TGTGCCAGCTCCCCGGGACAGGGCAATGAGCAGTTCTTC.

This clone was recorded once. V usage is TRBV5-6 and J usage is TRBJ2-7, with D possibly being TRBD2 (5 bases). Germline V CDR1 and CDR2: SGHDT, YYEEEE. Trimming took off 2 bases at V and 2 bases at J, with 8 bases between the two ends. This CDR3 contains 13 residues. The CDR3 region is CASSFRGTYEQYF. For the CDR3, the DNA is TGTGCCAGCAGCTTTCGGGGAACCTACGAGCAGTACTTC.

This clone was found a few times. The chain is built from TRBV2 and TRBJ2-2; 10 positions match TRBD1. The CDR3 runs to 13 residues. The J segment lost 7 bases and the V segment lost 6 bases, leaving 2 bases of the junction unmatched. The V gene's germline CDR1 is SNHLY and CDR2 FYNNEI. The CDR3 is CASSGQGGGELFF. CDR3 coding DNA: TGTGCCAGCAGCGGACAGGGGGGCGGGGAGCTGTTTTTT.

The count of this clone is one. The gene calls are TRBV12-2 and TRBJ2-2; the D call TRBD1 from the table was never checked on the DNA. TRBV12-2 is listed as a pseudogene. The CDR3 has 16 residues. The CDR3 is CASRATRGLNTGELFF. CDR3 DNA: TGTGCAAGTCGCGCGACCAGGGGGCTGAACACCGGGGAGCTGTTTTTT.

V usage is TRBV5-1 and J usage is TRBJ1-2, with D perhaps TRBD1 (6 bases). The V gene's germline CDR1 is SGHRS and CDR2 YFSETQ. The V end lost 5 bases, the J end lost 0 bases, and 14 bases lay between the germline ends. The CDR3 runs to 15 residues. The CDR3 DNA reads TGCGCCAGCAGGGGGCGAACAGGGCCTAACTATGGCTACACCTTC. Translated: CASRGRTGPNYGYTF.

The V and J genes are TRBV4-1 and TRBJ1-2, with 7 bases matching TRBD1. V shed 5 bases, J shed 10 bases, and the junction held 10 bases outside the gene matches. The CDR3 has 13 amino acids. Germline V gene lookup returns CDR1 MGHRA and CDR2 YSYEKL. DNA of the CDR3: TGCGCCAGCAGCGCGGGACAGCCTCGGGACTACACCTTC. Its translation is CASSAGQPRDYTF.

The CDR3 here is CARGTGESYF. DNA of the CDR3: TGTGCCAGGGGGACGGGAGAGAGCTACTTC. The genes are TRBV21-1 and TRBJ2-7; the DNA was not used to check the table's D call, TRBD2. TRBV21-1 is an annotated pseudogene. CDR3 length: 10 amino acids.

The CDR3 loop is CASSPGTGTDTQYF. The CDR3 bases are TGTGCCAGCAGCCCGGGGACAGGAACAGATACGCAGTATTTT. V gene TRBV11-2 combines with J gene TRBJ2-3; TRBD1 agrees at 8 bases. This CDR3 has 14 amino acids. V was pared by 5 bases and J by 3 bases, with 4 bases of the junction left unmatched. Germline V gene lookup returns CDR1 SGHAT and CDR2 FQNNGV.

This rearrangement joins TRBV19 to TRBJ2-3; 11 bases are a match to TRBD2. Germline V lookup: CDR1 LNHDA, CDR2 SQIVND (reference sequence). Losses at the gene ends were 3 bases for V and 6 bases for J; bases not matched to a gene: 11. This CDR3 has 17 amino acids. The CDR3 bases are TGTGCCAGTAGTATGTCCCTACTAGCGGGAGCTTTGGATACGCAGTATTTT. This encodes CASSMSLLAGALDTQYF.

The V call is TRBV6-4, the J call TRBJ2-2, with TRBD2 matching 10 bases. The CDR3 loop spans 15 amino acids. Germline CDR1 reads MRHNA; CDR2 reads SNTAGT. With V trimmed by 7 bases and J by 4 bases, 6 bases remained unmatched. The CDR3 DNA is TGTGCCAGCACCAAACTAGCGGGACGCACCGGGGAGCTGTTTTTT. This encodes CASTKLAGRTGELFF.

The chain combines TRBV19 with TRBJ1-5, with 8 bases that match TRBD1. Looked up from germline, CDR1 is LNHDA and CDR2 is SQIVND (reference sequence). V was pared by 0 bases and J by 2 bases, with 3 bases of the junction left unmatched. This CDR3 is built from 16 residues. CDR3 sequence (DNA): TGTGCCAGTAGTATAGACAGGGGGCGAGGCAATCAGCCCCAGCATTTT. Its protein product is CASSIDRGRGNQPQHF.

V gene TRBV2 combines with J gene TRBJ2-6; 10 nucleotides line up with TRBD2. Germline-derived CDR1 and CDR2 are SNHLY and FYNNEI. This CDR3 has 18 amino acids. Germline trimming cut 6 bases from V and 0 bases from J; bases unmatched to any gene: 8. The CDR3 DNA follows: TGTGCCAGCAGGACAGGACTAGCGGAATCCTCTGGGGCCAACGTCCTGACTTTC. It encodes CASRTGLAESSGANVLTF.

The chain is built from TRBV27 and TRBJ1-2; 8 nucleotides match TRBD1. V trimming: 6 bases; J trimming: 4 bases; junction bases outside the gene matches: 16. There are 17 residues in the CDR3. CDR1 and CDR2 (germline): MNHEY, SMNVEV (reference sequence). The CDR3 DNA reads TGTGCCAGCAGACGGTATGGCGCAGGGGGCAAATTCTATGGCTACACCTTC. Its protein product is CASRRYGAGGKFYGYTF.

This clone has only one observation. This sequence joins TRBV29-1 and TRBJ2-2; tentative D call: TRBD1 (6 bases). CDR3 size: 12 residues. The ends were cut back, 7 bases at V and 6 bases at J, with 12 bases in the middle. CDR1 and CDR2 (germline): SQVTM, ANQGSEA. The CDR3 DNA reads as TGCAGCGCCCTATCAGGGGCCGGGGAGCTGTTTTTT. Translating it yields CSALSGAGELFF.

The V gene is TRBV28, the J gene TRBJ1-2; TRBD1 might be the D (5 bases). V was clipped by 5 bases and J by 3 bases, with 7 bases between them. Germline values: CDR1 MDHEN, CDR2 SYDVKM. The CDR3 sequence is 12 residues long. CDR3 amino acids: CASSRGYYGYTF. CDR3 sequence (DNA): TGTGCCAGCAGTCGGGGGTACTATGGCTACACCTTC.

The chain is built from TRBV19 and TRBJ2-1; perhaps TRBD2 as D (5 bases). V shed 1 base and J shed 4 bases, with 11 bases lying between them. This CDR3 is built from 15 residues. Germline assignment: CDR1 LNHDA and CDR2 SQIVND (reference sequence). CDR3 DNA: TGTGCCAGTAGTATAGTAAGCGGTCTATACAATGAGCAGTTCTTC. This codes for CASSIVSGLYNEQFF.